Shown below are 28 T cell receptor beta chains from a single sample sequenced in a study of metastatic and nonmetastatic thyroid tumors (TCRdb year 2020). The receptor library was made with PCR. Sequencer: Illumina HiSeq 4000. TCRdb trimmed public reads at Q25 via fastp, called clones via MiXCR and kept in-frame beta chains. This sample is represented by 10,000 to 15,000 clones; 12% of them were singletons. The ten most abundant clones make up roughly 33% of the sample. No patient had received any treatment before thyroid surgery. Sequencing was carried out using blood. All receptors derive from a female donor with papillary thyroid cancer or a benign thyroid nodule (not recorded which). Some clones in this sample may be carry-over from other donors' samples.

Many counts were recorded for this clone. The chain recombines TRBV28 with TRBJ2-1; 7 bases are a match to TRBD1. After removal of 3 bases from V and 7 bases from J, the junction contained 12 bases not matched to a gene. Germline CDR1 is MDHEN and CDR2 is SYDVKM. The CDR3 has 16 amino acids. CDR3 DNA sequence: TGTGCCAGCAGTTTCCCTCAAACCGGGACAGTTAATGAGCAGTTCTTC. Translation gives CASSFPQTGTVNEQFF.

The chain employs TRBV24-1 and TRBJ2-2; 10 positions match TRBD1. CDR3 length: 16 amino acids. Germline-derived CDR1 and CDR2 are KGHDR and SFDVKD. V lost 2 bases to trimming and J lost 5 bases; unmatched junction nucleotides: 4. CDR3 sequence: CATSDSDRGVTGELFF. The CDR3 DNA reads TGTGCCACCAGTGATTCGGACAGGGGGGTAACCGGGGAGCTGTTTTTT.

This clone was seen ten or more times. This could be a read error, since a much larger clone is one nucleotide away. The chain employs TRBV28 and TRBJ1-3; no clear D. The CDR3 sequence is 15 residues long. Germline V gene lookup returns CDR1 MDHEN and CDR2 SYDVKM. CDR3 in amino acids: CASSLNGGSGDTIYF. In nucleotides, the CDR3 is TGTGCCAGCAGTTTGAACGGCGGCTCTGGAGACACCATATATTTT.

This clone was picked up many times. The chain couples TRBV12-3 or TRBV12-4 to TRBJ1-5; D is unresolved. The CDR3 contains 12 residues. V lost 2 bases, J lost 9 bases, and 8 bases lay in between. CDR3 protein: CASSLMGRPQHF. The DNA for the CDR3 is TGTGCCAGCAGTTTAATGGGAAGGCCCCAGCATTTT.

This clone was counted ten times or more. This sample also contains other DNA sequences that code for the same CDR3. The J gene is TRBJ2-3, the V gene TRBV19; D possibly corresponds to TRBD2 (6 bases). Germline loops: CDR1 LNHDA, CDR2 SQIVND (reference sequence). CDR3 length: 14 amino acids. V was clipped by 9 bases and J by 2 bases, with 15 bases between them. CDR3 nucleotide sequence: TGTGCCAGCTCCCCGGGACTCGTCACAGATACGCAGTATTTT. Its protein is CASSPGLVTDTQYF. Full variable domain (missing parts from reference TRBV19 and TRBJ2-3): DGGITQSPKYLFRKEGQNVTLSCEQNLNHDAMYWYRQDPGQGLRLIYYSQIVNDFQKGDIAEGYSVSREKKESFPLTVTSAQKNPTAFYLCASSPGLVTDTQYFGPGTRLTVL.

This clone was seen at least ten times. V and J are TRBV30 and TRBJ1-6, with D unresolved. The CDR3 consists of 15 residues. Germline values: CDR1 GTSNPN, CDR2 SVGIG (reference sequence). The V and J ends lost 1 base and 7 bases respectively, with 14 bases between them. CDR3 loop: CAWSALSGLNSPLHF. The CDR3 bases are TGTGCCTGGAGTGCCCTAAGTGGACTAAATTCACCCCTCCACTTT.

This clone has a count of ten or more. V and J are TRBV12-3 or TRBV12-4 and TRBJ2-3; 13 nucleotides match TRBD2. J lost 4 bases, V lost 3 bases, and 13 bases had no gene match. The CDR3 is 19 residues long. For the CDR3, the DNA is TGTGCCAGCAGTTTTCCCAGAGGGAGGACTAGCGGGGGTTCAGATACGCAGTATTTT. This gives the protein CASSFPRGRTSGGSDTQYF.

This clone was seen at least ten times. The chain uses TRBV12-3 or TRBV12-4 and TRBJ1-3; TRBD1 matches 7 bases. The CDR3 extends over 14 amino acids. The V gene end was trimmed by 6 bases and the J gene end by 1 base; junction bases not matched to a gene: 3. For the CDR3, the DNA is TGTGCCAGCAGCCTGACAGGGTCTGGAAACACCATATATTTT. Translated: CASSLTGSGNTIYF.

In its sample, this clone ranks as medium-sized. This sequence joins TRBV6-1 and TRBJ1-2, with a tentative D call TRBD1 (6 bases). Germline-derived CDR1 and CDR2 are MNHNS and SASEGT. The CDR3 spans 13 residues. V dropped 6 bases and J dropped 6 bases, with 14 bases sitting between them. DNA of the CDR3: TGTGCCAGCAGCGCCTTGAGGGGGGATGGCTACACCTTC. Translated, it gives CASSALRGDGYTF.

This clone turned up a few times. The rearrangement uses TRBV3-1 and TRBJ2-5; 7 nucleotides line up with TRBD2. CDR3 length equals 13 residues. CDR1 and CDR2 from the germline V gene are LGHDT and YNNKEL (reference sequence). J gave up 2 bases and V 4 bases, and 1 base lay outside the gene matches. The CDR3 spells CASSPGGQETQYF. The CDR3 DNA sequence: TGTGCCAGCAGCCCCGGGGGGCAAGAGACCCAGTACTTC.

This clone occurred many times. This chain joins TRBV7-2 and TRBJ2-7; 7 bases are shared with TRBD1. The length of the CDR3 is 13 residues. Looked up from germline, CDR1 is SGHTA and CDR2 is FQGNSA. V lost 3 bases, J lost 3 bases, and 2 bases stayed unmatched. The CDR3 protein is CASSLSGGYEQYF. CDR3 bases: TGTGCCAGCAGCTTGTCAGGGGGCTACGAGCAGTACTTC.

This clone was observed at least ten times. A read error is possible here, since a much larger clone lies one base away. The chain recombines TRBV10-3 with TRBJ2-1; tentatively, D is TRBD2 (6 bases). CDR3 length: 14 residues. The germline V gene has CDR1 ENHRY and CDR2 SYGVKD. The CDR3 here is CVIRNRDSDNEQFF. The CDR3 DNA is TGTGTCATCAGGAACCGGGACTCCGACAATGAGCAGTTCTTC.

This clone appeared many times. V usage is TRBV5-6 and J usage is TRBJ2-7; weak D call: TRBD2 (5 bases). The V end was cut by 0 bases, the J end by 2 bases, with 9 bases between. This CDR3 is built from 14 residues. Germline CDR1 reads SGHDT; CDR2 reads YYEEEE. This CDR3 reads CASSLGTGTYEQYF. The CDR3 nucleotides read TGTGCCAGCAGCTTGGGGACTGGTACCTACGAGCAGTACTTC.

This clone was counted ten times or more. V gene TRBV4-1 combines with J gene TRBJ2-3; D uncertain. Germline V gene sequence: CDR1 MGHRA, CDR2 YSYEKL. The CDR3 extends over 12 amino acids. Trimming shortened V by 5 bases and J by 9 bases, and 12 bases separated the two germline ends. Here the CDR3 reads CASSGDRVTQYF. The CDR3, as DNA: TGCGCCAGCAGCGGAGATCGAGTGACGCAGTATTTT.

V usage is TRBV18 and J usage is TRBJ2-3; TRBD2 agrees at 8 bases. The ends lost 2 bases at V and 3 bases at J; junction bases unmatched: 13. The CDR3 spans 18 residues. From germline, CDR1 is KGHSH and CDR2 LQKENI. CDR3 DNA sequence: TGTGCCAGCTCACCAAATTCCCCGCAGGGGACTAGAACAGATACGCAGTATTTT. Its translation is CASSPNSPQGTRTDTQYF. The full variable domain, completed using reference TRBV18 and TRBJ2-3, is NAGVMQNPRHLVRRRGQEARLRCSPMKGHSHVYWYRQLPEEGLKFMVYLQKENIIDESGMPKERFSAEFPKEGPSILRIQQVVRGDSAAYFCASSPNSPQGTRTDTQYFGPGTRLTVL.

This clone was counted between two and nine times. The chain couples TRBV29-1 to TRBJ1-4; TRBD1 might be the D (5 bases). V was clipped by 1 base and J by 7 bases, with 13 bases between them. The CDR3 covers 14 residues. Germline values: CDR1 SQVTM, CDR2 ANQGSEA. The CDR3 spells CSVEAPGSGEKLFF. The CDR3 coding sequence is TGCAGCGTTGAAGCCCCAGGGTCGGGTGAAAAACTGTTTTTT.

This clone came up many times. The V call is TRBV3-1, the J call TRBJ1-6; D call uncertain. Trimming took 7 bases from V and 7 from J, leaving 17 bases between them. The germline gives CDR1 LGHDT, CDR2 YNNKEL (reference sequence). The CDR3 consists of 15 residues. The CDR3 sequence is CASTAALLGNSPLHF. CDR3 nucleotides: TGTGCCAGCACGGCGGCTCTTCTTGGGAATTCACCCCTCCACTTT.

This clone was counted a few times. This chain links TRBV27 with TRBJ2-7; tentatively, D is TRBD1 (5 bases). Germline V gene lookup returns CDR1 MNHEY and CDR2 SMNVEV (reference sequence). V gave up 5 bases and J gave up 4 bases, with 21 bases separating them. The CDR3 length is 16 residues. Here the CDR3 DNA reads TGTGCCAGCAGTCCCCCGGTACAGGTGCCGACATACGAGCAGTACTTC. It is translated as CASSPPVQVPTYEQYF.

This clone appeared many times. The rearrangement links TRBV13 to TRBJ1-1, with 10 positions matching TRBD1. The CDR3 length is 18 residues. The germline CDR1 and CDR2 sequences are PRHDT and FYEKMQ (reference sequence). With 4 bases clipped from V and 3 bases from J, the junction kept 14 bases outside the gene matches. The CDR3: CASSSATNLGQGHTEAFF. The DNA for the CDR3 is TGTGCCAGCAGCTCGGCAACCAATTTGGGACAGGGGCACACTGAAGCTTTCTTT.

This clone was recorded many times. The rearrangement uses TRBV7-9 and TRBJ1-2; D is ambiguous. CDR1 SEHNR and CDR2 FQNEAQ come from the germline V gene (reference sequence). The CDR3 runs to 13 residues. V shed 5 bases and J shed 2 bases, with 9 bases lying between them. The CDR3 region has the DNA TGTGCCAGCAGCACTACAGAAAACTATGGCTACACCTTC. Amino acids: CASSTTENYGYTF.

This clone was counted at least ten times. This chain uses TRBV30 with TRBJ1-2; the match to TRBD1 covers 8 bases. Germline CDR1 GTSNPN, CDR2 SVGIG (reference sequence). The trim removed 1 base at V and 8 bases at J, leaving 9 bases unmatched. This CDR3 spans 14 amino acids. The CDR3 DNA reads TGTGCCTGGAGTGACACGCAGGGGGCGGGCGGCTACACCTTC. It specifies CAWSDTQGAGGYTF.

This clone was seen repeatedly, ten times or more. V and J are TRBV5-8 and TRBJ1-1; the match to TRBD1 covers 10 bases. The CDR3 is made up of 13 amino acids. Germline CDR1 is SGHTS and CDR2 is YDEGEE. Trimming cost V 5 bases and J 5 bases; bases outside gene matches: 3. CDR3 sequence (DNA): TGTGCCAGCAGATGGACAGGGGGGACTGAAGCTTTCTTT. Translated, it gives CASRWTGGTEAFF.

A word on this clone: One end of the junction varies from germline; a read error may be responsible. Other DNA sequences in this specimen translate into the identical CDR3. This chain connects TRBV15 to TRBJ1-6; 8 nucleotides match TRBD1. The CDR3 is 16 amino acids. The germline gives CDR1 LNHNV, CDR2 YYDKDF (reference sequence). As DNA, the CDR3 is TGTGCCACCAGCAGACTGGGACAGGCGGAATACTCACCCCTTCACTTT. It is translated as CATSRLGQAEYSPLHF.

In regard to this clone: Because it lacks the conserved phenylalanine or tryptophan at the end, this CDR3 is likely a read error. The rearrangement links TRBV27 to TRBJ2-5; 8 bases line up with TRBD2. The ends lost 2 bases at V and 5 bases at J; junction bases unmatched: 16. The germline CDR1 and CDR2 sequences are MNHEY and SMNVEV (reference sequence). CDR3 length: 18 residues. CDR3 coding DNA: TGTGCCAGCAGTTTAGTGGGACTATCGGGGGGGCGAGTGGAGACCCAGTACCTC. Protein sequence: CASSLVGLSGGRVETQYL.

This clone has ten or more counts. Germline and junction disagree at one end, which may indicate a read error. The gene calls are TRBV6-1 and TRBJ1-2; D is uncertain. The CDR3 is made up of 16 amino acids. Germline V gene lookup returns CDR1 MNHNS and CDR2 SASEGT. The CDR3 region is CASSENPTGNLDGCTF. In DNA, the CDR3 is TGTGCCAGCAGTGAAAACCCTACCGGGAACCTAGATGGCTGCACCTTC.

The table lists this clone with many counts. The V gene is TRBV5-1, the J gene TRBJ2-5; D uncertain. The CDR3 has 17 amino acids. CDR1 and CDR2 (germline): SGHRS, YFSETQ. Trimming shortened V by 0 bases and J by 1 base, and 16 bases separated the two germline ends. The CDR3 DNA is TGCGCCAGCAGCTTGGTGGCCGTCAGCCGAAGCCAAGAGACCCAGTACTTC. Translation gives CASSLVAVSRSQETQYF.

At least ten counts were recorded for this clone. The chain combines TRBV6-2 or TRBV6-3 with TRBJ1-2, with 10 positions matching TRBD1. CDR1 MNHEY and CDR2 SVGEGT come from the germline V gene. The CDR3 runs 15 residues. The ends lost 8 bases at V and 3 bases at J; junction bases unmatched: 9. CDR3 coding DNA: TGTGCCAGCGAAAAGACAGGGGGCGAGGACTATGGCTACACCTTC. Encoded protein: CASEKTGGEDYGYTF.

This clone was detected many times. J is TRBJ2-5 and V is TRBV28; 7 bases are shared with TRBD2. The germline V gene has CDR1 MDHEN and CDR2 SYDVKM. V lost 5 bases to trimming and J lost 2 bases; unmatched junction nucleotides: 8. This CDR3 has 15 residues. CDR3 DNA sequence: TGTGCCAGCAGTCCGGCTAGCGGAGTACAAGAGACCCAGTACTTC. This codes for CASSPASGVQETQYF.